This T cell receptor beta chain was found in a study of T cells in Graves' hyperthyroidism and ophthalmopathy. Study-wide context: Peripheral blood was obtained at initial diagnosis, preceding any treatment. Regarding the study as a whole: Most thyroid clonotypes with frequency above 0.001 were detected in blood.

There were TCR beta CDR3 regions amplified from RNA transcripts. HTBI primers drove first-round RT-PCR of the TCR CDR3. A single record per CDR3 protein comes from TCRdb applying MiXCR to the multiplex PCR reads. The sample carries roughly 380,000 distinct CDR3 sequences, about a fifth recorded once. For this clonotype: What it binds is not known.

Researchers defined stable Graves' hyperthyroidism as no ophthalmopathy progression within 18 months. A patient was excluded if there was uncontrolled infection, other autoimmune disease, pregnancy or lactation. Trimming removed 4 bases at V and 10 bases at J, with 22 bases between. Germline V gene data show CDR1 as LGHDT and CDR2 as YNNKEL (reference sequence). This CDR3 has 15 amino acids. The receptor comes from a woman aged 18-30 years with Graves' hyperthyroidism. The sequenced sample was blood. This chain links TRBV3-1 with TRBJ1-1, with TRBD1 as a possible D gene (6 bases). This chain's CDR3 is CASSLSPQGELGAFF. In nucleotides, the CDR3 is TGTGCCAGCAGCCTTTCACCACAGGGAGAGTTGGGAGCTTTCTTT.